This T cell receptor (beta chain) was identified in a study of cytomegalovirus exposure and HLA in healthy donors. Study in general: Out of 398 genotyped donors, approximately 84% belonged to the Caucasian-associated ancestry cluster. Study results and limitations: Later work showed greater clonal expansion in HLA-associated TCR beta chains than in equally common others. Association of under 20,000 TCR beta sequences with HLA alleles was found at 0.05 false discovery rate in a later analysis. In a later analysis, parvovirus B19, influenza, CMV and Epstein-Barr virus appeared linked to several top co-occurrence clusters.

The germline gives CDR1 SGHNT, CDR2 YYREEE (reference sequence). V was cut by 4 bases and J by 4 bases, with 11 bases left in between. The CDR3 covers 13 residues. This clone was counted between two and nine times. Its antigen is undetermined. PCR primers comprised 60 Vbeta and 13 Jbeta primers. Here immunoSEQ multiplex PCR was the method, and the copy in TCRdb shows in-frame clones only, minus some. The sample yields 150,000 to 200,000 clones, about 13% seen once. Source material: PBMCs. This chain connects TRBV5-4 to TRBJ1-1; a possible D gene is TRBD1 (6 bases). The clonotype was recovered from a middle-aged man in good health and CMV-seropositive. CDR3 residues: CASSPDSPTEAFF. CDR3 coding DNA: TGTGCCAGCAGCCCGGACAGTCCCACTGAAGCTTTCTTT.